Below are 10 T cell receptor beta chains sequenced from a single sample in a study of blood T cell repertoires in COVID-19. Assay: immunoSEQ multiplex PCR; the TCRdb copy retains only in-frame clones and omits some. Of approximately 400,000 clones in the sample, approximately 90% were seen once. The source material was PBMCs or T cells enriched from blood (not recorded which). Every receptor here comes from a woman in her 40s who had been exposed to COVID-19.

V gene TRBV19 combines with J gene TRBJ1-1; possible D gene TRBD1, 5 bases. The CDR3 sequence is 13 residues long. In germline, CDR1 is LNHDA, CDR2 SQIVND (reference sequence). Trimming removed 3 bases from V and 4 bases from J, with 9 bases in between. The CDR3: CASSMGGVTEAFF. CDR3 bases: TGTGCCAGTAGTATGGGGGGGGTCACTGAAGCTTTCTTT.

The rearrangement joins TRBV4-3 to TRBJ2-1, with D uncertain. V was trimmed by 0 bases and J by 0 bases, leaving 9 bases between them. The CDR3 runs 16 residues. Germline CDR1 reads LGHNA; CDR2 reads YSLEER. CDR3 residues: CASSQEGDPSYNEQFF. The CDR3 nucleotides are TGCGCCAGCAGCCAAGAGGGCGACCCCTCCTACAATGAGCAGTTCTTC.

This rearrangement joins TRBV2 to TRBJ1-5, with a weak D call TRBD1 (5 bases). This CDR3 has 15 amino acids. V was shortened by 6 bases and J by 3 bases, with 15 bases between the two germline ends. The germline V gene has CDR1 SNHLY and CDR2 FYNNEI. Written as DNA, the CDR3 is TGTGCCAGCAGGGCGGGGGGAATCAACAATCAGCCCCAGCATTTT. This translates into CASRAGGINNQPQHF. Variable domain in full (rest from reference TRBV2 and TRBJ1-5): EPEVTQTPSHQVTQMGQEVILRCVPISNHLYFYWYRQILGQKVEFLVSFYNNEISEKSEIFDDQFSVERPDGSNFTLKIRSTKLEDSAMYFCASRAGGINNQPQHFGDGTRLSIL.

This chain connects TRBV16 to TRBJ2-3; no reliable D call. The V and J ends lost 2 bases and 3 bases respectively, with 3 bases between them. From germline, CDR1 is KGHSY and CDR2 FQNENV. CDR3 size: 12 residues. The chain's CDR3 is CASSQHTDTQYF. The CDR3, as DNA: TGTGCCAGCAGCCAACATACAGATACGCAGTATTTT.

The chain joins TRBV10-3 to TRBJ2-7, with 9 bases fitting TRBD1. V was clipped by 4 bases and J by 7 bases; unmatched bases: 5. CDR1 is ENHRY and CDR2 is SYGVKD in the germline V gene. CDR3 length: 13 residues. The CDR3 reads CAISAQGAREQYF. In DNA, the CDR3 is TGTGCCATCAGTGCACAGGGGGCAAGGGAGCAGTACTTC.

This chain connects TRBV3-1 (or the pseudogene TRBV3-2) to TRBJ1-4; D is perhaps TRBD1 (5 bases). This CDR3 is built from 13 residues. Germline assignment: CDR1 LGHDT and CDR2 YNNKEL (reference sequence). The ends were cut back, 0 bases at V and 10 bases at J, with 9 bases in the middle. The CDR3 region has the DNA TGTGCCAGCAGCCAAGATCTTCAGGGAAAACTGTTTTTT. This translates into CASSQDLQGKLFF.

This chain links TRBV7-3 with TRBJ1-1; no firm D call. This CDR3 has 14 amino acids. V was pared by 6 bases and J by 3 bases, with 14 bases between. Germline values: CDR1 SGHTA, CDR2 FQGTGA. CDR3 sequence reads: CASSLAGLDTEAFF. The CDR3 coding sequence is TGTGCCAGCAGTCTCGCGGGGTTGGACACTGAAGCTTTCTTT.

This chain joins TRBV6-1 and TRBJ2-7; 7 bases are a match to TRBD1. With V trimmed by 2 bases and J by 4 bases, 14 bases remained unmatched. Germline V lookup: CDR1 MNHNS, CDR2 SASEGT. The CDR3 extends over 17 amino acids. Here the CDR3 DNA reads TGTGCCAGCAGTGAATTGATCCATCGGGACAGACTATACGAGCAGTACTTC. Its translation: CASSELIHRDRLYEQYF.

This sequence joins TRBV7-2 and TRBJ2-3; tentative D call: TRBD2 (7 bases). This CDR3 is built from 16 residues. Germline loops: CDR1 SGHTA, CDR2 FQGNSA. The germline V and J ends were trimmed by 5 bases and 0 bases, with 15 bases remaining between them. The CDR3 sequence: CASSRRSGTSTDTQYF. The CDR3 bases are TGTGCCAGCAGCCGCCGAAGCGGGACAAGCACAGATACGCAGTATTTT.

The chain is built from TRBV12-3 or TRBV12-4 and TRBJ1-2; no reliable D call. The CDR3 covers 11 residues. V was trimmed by 5 bases and J by 2 bases, leaving 3 bases between them. The CDR3 protein is CASSTNYGYTF. The CDR3 DNA follows: TGTGCCAGCAGTACAAACTATGGCTACACCTTC.